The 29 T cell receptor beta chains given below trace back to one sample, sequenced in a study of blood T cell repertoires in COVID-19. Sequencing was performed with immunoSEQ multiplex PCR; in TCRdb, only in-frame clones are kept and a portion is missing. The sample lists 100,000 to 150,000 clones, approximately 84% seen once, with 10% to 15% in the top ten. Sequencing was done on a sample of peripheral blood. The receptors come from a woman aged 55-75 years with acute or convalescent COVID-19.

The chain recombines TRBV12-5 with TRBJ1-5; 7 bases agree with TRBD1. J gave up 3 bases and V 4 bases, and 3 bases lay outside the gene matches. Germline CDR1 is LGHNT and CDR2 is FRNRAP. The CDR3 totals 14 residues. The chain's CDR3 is CASGSGQFNQPQHF. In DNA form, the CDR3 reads TGTGCTAGTGGTTCGGGACAGTTCAATCAGCCCCAGCATTTT.

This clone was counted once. The CDR3 spells CASSSTGTEAFF. The DNA for the CDR3 is TGTGCCAGCAGCTCAACAGGCACTGAAGCTTTCTTT. The chain links TRBV7-9 to TRBJ1-1, with D possibly matching TRBD1 (5 bases). The CDR3 contains 12 residues. CDR1 and CDR2 from the germline V gene are SEHNR and FQNEAQ (reference sequence). V shed 4 bases and J shed 4 bases, with 7 bases lying between them.

CDR3 loop: CAWMGPEAFF. As DNA, the CDR3 is TGTGCCTGGATGGGGCCTGAAGCTTTCTTT. This chain joins TRBV30 and TRBJ1-1; a possible D gene is TRBD1 (5 bases). This CDR3 has 10 amino acids. The ends were cut back, 4 bases at V and 6 bases at J, with 6 bases in the middle. Per germline, CDR1 GTSNPN and CDR2 SVGIG (reference sequence).

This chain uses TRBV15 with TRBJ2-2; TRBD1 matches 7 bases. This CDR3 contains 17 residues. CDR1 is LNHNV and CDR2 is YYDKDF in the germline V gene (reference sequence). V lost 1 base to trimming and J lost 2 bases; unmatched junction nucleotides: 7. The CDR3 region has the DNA TGTGCCACCAGCAGAGCGGAGGACAGGCTCAACACCGGGGAGCTGTTTTTT. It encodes CATSRAEDRLNTGELFF.

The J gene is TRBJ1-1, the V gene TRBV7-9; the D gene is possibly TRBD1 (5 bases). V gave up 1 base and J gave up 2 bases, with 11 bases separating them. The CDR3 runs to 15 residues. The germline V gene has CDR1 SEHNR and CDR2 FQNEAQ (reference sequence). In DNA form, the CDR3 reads TGTGCCAGCAGCTTAGGGGGCAGAATAAACACTGAAGCTTTCTTT. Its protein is CASSLGGRINTEAFF.

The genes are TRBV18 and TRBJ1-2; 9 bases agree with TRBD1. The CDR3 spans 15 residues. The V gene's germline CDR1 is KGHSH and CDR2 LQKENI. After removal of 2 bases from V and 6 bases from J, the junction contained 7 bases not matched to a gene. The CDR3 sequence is CASSPMGTGIDGYTF. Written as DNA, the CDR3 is TGTGCCAGCTCACCAATGGGGACAGGGATTGATGGCTACACCTTC.

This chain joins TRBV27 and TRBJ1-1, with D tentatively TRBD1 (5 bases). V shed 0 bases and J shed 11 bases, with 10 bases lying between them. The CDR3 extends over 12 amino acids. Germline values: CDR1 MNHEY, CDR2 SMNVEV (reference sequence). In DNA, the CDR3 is TGTGCCAGCAGTTTATCCGGGGGTCTGGCTTTCTTT. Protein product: CASSLSGGLAFF.

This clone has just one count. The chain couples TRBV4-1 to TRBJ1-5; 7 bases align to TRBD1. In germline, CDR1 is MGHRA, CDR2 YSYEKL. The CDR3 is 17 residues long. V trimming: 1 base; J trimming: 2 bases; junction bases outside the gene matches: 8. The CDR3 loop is CASSQVGKGGGNQPQHF. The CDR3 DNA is TGCGCCAGCAGCCAAGTGGGCAAAGGGGGCGGCAATCAGCCCCAGCATTTT.

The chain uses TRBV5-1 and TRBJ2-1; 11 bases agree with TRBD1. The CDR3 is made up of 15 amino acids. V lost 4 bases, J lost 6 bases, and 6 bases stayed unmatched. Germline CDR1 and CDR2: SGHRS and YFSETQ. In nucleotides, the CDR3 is TGCGCCAGCAGCGGGGACAGGGGGGCTCGCAATGAGCAGTTCTTC. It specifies CASSGDRGARNEQFF.

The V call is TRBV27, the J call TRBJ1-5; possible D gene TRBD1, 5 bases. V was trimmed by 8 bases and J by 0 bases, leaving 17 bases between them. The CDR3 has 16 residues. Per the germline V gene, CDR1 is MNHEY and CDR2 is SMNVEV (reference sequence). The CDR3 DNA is TGTGCCAGCGGGCGCCAGGGCGCCCGTAGCAATCAGCCCCAGCATTTT. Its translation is CASGRQGARSNQPQHF.

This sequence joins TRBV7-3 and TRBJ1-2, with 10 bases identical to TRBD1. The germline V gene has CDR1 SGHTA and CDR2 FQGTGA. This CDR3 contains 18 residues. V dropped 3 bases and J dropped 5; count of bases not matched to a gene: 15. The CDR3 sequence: CASSLKPGQGLSDYGYTF. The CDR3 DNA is TGTGCCAGCAGCTTGAAACCGGGACAGGGGTTATCGGATTATGGCTACACCTTC.

The CDR3 nucleotides are TGTGCCAGCAGCCGTAGATTTGGCGGGGAGCAGTACTTC. Amino acid sequence: CASSRRFGGEQYF. The genes are TRBV3-1 (or the pseudogene TRBV3-2) and TRBJ2-7, with D tentatively TRBD2 (5 bases). Trimming removed 4 bases at V and 7 bases at J, with 14 bases between. The CDR3 runs to 13 residues. Per germline, CDR1 LGHDT and CDR2 YNNKEL (reference sequence).

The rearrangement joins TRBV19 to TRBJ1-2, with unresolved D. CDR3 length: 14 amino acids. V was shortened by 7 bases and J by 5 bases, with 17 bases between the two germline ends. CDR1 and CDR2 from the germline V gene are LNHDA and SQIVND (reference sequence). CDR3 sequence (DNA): TGTGCCAGTAAAGTAACGGGAATTTCTTATGGCTACACCTTC. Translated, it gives CASKVTGISYGYTF.

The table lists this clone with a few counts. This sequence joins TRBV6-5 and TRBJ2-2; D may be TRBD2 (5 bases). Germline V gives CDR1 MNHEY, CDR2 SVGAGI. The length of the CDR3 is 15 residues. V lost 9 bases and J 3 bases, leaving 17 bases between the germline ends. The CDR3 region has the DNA TGTGCCAGTCGGCTCGGTAGACTATACACCGGGGAGCTGTTTTTT. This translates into CASRLGRLYTGELFF.

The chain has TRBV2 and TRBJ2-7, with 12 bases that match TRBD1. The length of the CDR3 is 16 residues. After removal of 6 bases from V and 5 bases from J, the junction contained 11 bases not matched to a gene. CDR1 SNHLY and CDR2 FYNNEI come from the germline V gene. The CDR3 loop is CASSETRDRGQDEQYF. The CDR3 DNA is TGTGCCAGCAGCGAAACCCGGGACAGGGGGCAGGACGAGCAGTACTTC.

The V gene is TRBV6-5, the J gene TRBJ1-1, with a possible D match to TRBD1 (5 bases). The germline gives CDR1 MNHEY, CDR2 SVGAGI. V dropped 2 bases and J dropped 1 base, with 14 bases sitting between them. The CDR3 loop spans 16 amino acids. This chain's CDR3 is CASSYDSGVGNTEAFF. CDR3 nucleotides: TGTGCCAGCAGTTACGACAGCGGGGTCGGGAACACTGAAGCTTTCTTT.

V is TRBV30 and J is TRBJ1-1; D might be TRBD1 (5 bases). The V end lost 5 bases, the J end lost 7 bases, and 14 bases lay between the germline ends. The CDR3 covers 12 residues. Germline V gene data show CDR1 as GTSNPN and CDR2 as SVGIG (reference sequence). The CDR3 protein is CAWSSRRGEAFF. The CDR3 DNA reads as TGTGCCTGGTCCTCCCGTAGGGGTGAAGCTTTCTTT.

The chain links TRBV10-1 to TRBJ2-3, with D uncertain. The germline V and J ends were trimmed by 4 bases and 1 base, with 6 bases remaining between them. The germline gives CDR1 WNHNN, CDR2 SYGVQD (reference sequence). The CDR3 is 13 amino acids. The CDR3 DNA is TGCGCCAGCAGTGGGGCCGGCACAGATACGCAGTATTTT. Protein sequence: CASSGAGTDTQYF.

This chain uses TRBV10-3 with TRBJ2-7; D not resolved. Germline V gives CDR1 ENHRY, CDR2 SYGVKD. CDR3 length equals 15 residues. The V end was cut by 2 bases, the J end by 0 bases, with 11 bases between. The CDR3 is CAISEGARSSYEQYV. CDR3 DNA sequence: TGTGCCATCAGTGAGGGTGCGAGAAGCTCCTACGAGCAGTACGTC.

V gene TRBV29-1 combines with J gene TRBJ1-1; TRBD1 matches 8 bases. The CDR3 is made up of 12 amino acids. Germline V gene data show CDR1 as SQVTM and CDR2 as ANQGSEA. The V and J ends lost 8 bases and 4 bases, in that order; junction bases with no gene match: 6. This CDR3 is CSSDQGATEAFF. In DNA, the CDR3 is TGCAGCTCCGACCAGGGGGCCACTGAAGCTTTCTTT.

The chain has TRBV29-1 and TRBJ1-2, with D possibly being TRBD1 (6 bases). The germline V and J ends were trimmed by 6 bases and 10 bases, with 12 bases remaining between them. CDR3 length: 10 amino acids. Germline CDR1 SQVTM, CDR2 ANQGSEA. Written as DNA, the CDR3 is TGCAGCGTCCGGCCAGGGGACTACACCTTC. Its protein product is CSVRPGDYTF.

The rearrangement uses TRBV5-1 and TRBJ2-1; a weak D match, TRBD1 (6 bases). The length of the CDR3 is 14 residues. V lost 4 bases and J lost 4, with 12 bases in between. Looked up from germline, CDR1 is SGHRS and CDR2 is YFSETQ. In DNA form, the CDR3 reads TGCGCCAGCAGCCAAGGACAGCAATACAATGAGCAGTTCTTC. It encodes CASSQGQQYNEQFF.

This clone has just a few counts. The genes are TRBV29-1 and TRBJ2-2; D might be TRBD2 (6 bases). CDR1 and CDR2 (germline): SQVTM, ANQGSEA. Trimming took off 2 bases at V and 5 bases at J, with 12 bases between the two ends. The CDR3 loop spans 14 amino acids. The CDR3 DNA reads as TGCAGCGTTGAATCCCCTGCGGGGACCGGGGAGCTGTTTTTT. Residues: CSVESPAGTGELFF.

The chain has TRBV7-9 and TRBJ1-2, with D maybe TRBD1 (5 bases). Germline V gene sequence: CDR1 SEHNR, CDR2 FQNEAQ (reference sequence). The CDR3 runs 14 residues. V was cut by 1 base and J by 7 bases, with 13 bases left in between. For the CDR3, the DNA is TGTGCCAGCAGCTTAGAGCTATGGCAGGGTGGCTACACCTTC. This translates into CASSLELWQGGYTF.

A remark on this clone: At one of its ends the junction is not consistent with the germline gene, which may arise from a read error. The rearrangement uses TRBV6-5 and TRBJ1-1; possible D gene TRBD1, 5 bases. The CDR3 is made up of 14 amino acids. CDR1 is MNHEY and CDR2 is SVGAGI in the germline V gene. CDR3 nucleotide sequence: TGTGCCAGCACCCCCAAGGACACCGGATTAAGGCCCCCCTTT. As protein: CASTPKDTGLRPPF.

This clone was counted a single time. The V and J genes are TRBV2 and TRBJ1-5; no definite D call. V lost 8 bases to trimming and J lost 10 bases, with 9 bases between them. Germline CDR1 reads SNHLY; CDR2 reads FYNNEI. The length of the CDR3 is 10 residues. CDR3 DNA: TGTGCCAGCGGTGGTATTCCCCAGCATTTT. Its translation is CASGGIPQHF.

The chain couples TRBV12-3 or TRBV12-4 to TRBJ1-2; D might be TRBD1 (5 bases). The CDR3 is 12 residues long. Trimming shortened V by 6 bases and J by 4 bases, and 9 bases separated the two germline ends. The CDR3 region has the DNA TGTGCCAGCAGCCGGGGGTTCTATGGCTACACCTTC. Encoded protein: CASSRGFYGYTF.

In DNA form, the CDR3 reads TGTGCCAGCAGTCCAGGACACCCTTACAATGAGCAGTTCTTC. It specifies CASSPGHPYNEQFF. This chain joins TRBV6-4 and TRBJ2-1, with D possibly being TRBD1 (5 bases). This CDR3 comprises 14 residues. V was clipped by 5 bases and J by 4 bases, with 12 bases between them. Germline CDR1 MRHNA, CDR2 SNTAGT.

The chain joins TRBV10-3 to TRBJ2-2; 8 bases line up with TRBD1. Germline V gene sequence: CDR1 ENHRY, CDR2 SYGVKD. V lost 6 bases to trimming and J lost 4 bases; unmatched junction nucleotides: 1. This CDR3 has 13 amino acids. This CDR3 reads CAIRTGATGELFF. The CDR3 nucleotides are TGTGCCATCAGGACAGGGGCCACCGGGGAGCTGTTTTTT.